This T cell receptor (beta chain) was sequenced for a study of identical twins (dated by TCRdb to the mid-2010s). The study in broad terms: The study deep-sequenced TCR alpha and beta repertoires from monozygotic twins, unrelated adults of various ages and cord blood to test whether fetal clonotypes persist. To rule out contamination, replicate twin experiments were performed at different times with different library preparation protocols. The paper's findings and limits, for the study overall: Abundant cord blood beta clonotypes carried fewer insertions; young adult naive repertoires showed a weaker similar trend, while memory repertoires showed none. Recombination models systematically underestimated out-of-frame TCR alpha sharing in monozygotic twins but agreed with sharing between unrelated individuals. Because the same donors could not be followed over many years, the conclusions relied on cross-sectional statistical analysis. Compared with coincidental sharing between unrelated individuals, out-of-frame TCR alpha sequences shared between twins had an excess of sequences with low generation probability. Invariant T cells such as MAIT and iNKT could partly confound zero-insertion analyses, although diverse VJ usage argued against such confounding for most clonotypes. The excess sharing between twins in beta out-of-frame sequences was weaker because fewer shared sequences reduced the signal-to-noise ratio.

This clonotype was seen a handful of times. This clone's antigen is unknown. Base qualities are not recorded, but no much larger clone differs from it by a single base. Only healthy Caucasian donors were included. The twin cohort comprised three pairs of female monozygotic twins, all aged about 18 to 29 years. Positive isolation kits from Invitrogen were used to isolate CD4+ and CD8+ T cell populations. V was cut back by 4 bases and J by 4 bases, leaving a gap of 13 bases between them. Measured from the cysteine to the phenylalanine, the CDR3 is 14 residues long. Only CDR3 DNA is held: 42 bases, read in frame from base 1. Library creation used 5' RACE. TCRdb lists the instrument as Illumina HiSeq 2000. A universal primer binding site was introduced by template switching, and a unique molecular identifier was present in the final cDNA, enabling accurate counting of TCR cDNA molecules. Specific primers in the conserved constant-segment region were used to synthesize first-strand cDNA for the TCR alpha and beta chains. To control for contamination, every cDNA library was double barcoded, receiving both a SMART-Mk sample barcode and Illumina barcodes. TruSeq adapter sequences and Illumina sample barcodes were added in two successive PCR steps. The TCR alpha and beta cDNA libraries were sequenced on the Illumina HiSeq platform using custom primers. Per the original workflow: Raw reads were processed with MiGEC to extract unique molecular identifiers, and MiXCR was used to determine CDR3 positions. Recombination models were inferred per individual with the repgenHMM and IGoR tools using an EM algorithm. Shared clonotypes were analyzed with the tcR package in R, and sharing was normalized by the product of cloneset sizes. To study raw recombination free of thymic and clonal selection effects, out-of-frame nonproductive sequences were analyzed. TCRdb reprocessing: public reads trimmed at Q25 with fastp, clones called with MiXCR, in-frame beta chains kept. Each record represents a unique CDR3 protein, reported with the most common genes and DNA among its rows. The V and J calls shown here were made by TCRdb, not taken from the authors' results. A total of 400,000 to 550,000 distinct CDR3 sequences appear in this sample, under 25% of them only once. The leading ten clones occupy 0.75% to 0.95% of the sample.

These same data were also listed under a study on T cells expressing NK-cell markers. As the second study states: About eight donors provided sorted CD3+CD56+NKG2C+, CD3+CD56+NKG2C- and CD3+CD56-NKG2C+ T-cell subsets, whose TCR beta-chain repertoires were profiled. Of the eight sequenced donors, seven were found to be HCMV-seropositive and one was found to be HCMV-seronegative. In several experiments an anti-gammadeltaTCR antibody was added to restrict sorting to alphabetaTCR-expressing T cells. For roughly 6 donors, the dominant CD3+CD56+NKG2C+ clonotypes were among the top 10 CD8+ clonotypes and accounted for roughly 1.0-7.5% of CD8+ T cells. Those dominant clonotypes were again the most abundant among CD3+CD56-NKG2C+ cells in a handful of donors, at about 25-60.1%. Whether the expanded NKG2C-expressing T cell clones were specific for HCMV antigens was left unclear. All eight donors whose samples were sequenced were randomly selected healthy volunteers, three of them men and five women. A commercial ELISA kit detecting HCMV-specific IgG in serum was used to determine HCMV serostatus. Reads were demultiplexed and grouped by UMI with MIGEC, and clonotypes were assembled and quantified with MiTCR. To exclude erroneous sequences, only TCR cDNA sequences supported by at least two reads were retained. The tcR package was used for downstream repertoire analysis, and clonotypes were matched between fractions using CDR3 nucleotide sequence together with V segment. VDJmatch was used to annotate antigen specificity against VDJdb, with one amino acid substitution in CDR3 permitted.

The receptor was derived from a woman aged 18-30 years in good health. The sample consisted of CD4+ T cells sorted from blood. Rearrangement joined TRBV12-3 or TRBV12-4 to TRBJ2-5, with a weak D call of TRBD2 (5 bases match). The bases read TGTGCCAGCAGTTCCATGGCGGGTCCAGAGACCCAGTACTTC. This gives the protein CASSSMAGPETQYF.